These 30 T cell receptor beta chains came from one sample sequenced in a study of shared clonotypes between healthy human individuals. TCRdb's table, derived via immunoSEQ multiplex PCR, lists solely in-frame clones and lacks some. The sample records about 2.4 million clones, 93% being singletons. The sample consisted of naive CD4+ T cells from PBMCs. Subset noted: CD45RA+ positively selected. The source of these receptors is a young man in good health. Some clones in this sample may be carry-over from other donors' samples.

V usage is TRBV27 and J usage is TRBJ1-1; D remains unclear. Between the trimmed V and J ends, which lost 0 bases and 1 base, there was a span of 6 bases. This CDR3 is built from 14 residues. The germline V gene encodes CDR1 MNHEY and CDR2 SMNVEV (reference sequence). CDR3 DNA sequence: TGTGCCAGCAGTTTATCGAAAGGGAACACTGAAGCTTTCTTT. Protein: CASSLSKGNTEAFF.

This clone was seen only once. The chain links TRBV4-2 to TRBJ1-5; 9 bases are a match to TRBD1. This CDR3 region has 15 residues. V was pared by 0 bases and J by 9 bases, with 6 bases of the junction left unmatched. The germline CDR1 and CDR2 sequences are LGHNA and YNFKEQ. The CDR3 protein is CASSQELTGGSPQHF. The CDR3 DNA is TGTGCCAGCAGCCAAGAATTGACAGGGGGTTCGCCCCAGCATTTT.

Only a few counts were recorded for this clone. V and J are TRBV5-1 and TRBJ1-2; TRBD1 is a possible D gene (6 bases). The length of the CDR3 is 14 residues. Trimming pared 1 base from V and 8 bases from J, leaving 15 bases between. Germline lookup yields CDR1 SGHRS and CDR2 YFSETQ. CDR3 region: CASSLILAGGGYTF. The CDR3 DNA is TGCGCCAGCAGCTTGATCCTAGCTGGGGGCGGCTACACCTTC.

The V gene is TRBV10-1, the J gene TRBJ2-1; TRBD2 aligns across 9 bases. This CDR3 spans 13 amino acids. In germline, CDR1 is WNHNN, CDR2 SYGVQD (reference sequence). The V and J ends lost 5 bases and 10 bases, in that order; junction bases with no gene match: 6. The CDR3 DNA is TGCGCCAGCAGTATACTAGCGGGTTCAGAGCAGTTCTTC. Protein sequence: CASSILAGSEQFF.

The CDR3 here is CASRTGGGGRRELFF. CDR3 coding DNA: TGTGCCAGCAGAACAGGGGGCGGAGGGCGGCGGGAGCTGTTTTTT. The gene calls are TRBV27 and TRBJ2-2; 9 nucleotides align to TRBD1. V was pared by 6 bases and J by 9 bases, with 11 bases of the junction left unmatched. Germline values: CDR1 MNHEY, CDR2 SMNVEV (reference sequence). The CDR3 spans 15 residues.

The J gene is TRBJ1-1, the V gene TRBV6-5; 9 bases agree with TRBD1. The ends lost 5 bases at V and 5 bases at J; junction bases unmatched: 3. The germline V gene encodes CDR1 MNHEY and CDR2 SVGAGI. The CDR3 totals 13 residues. CDR3: CASSKDRGTEAFF. The CDR3 region has the DNA TGTGCCAGCAGTAAGGACAGGGGAACTGAAGCTTTCTTT.

The chain is built from TRBV7-9 and TRBJ1-4, with 7 positions matching TRBD1. The V gene end was trimmed by 5 bases and the J gene end by 8 bases; junction bases not matched to a gene: 5. Germline CDR1 reads SEHNR; CDR2 reads FQNEAQ (reference sequence). This CDR3 contains 13 residues. CDR3 loop: CASSNRDSEKLFF. Here the CDR3 DNA reads TGTGCCAGCAGCAACCGGGACAGCGAAAAACTGTTTTTT.

The rearrangement uses TRBV6-5 and TRBJ1-1; the D gene is possibly TRBD1 (5 bases). V dropped 0 bases and J dropped 0 bases, with 8 bases sitting between them. This CDR3 spans 15 amino acids. Germline CDR1 MNHEY, CDR2 SVGAGI. In DNA, the CDR3 is TGTGCCAGCAGTTACTCGACAGACATGAACACTGAAGCTTTCTTT. Translated, it gives CASSYSTDMNTEAFF.

The J gene is TRBJ1-1, the V gene TRBV18; D not certain. V lost 2 bases and J 0 bases, leaving 16 bases between the germline ends. The CDR3 runs 17 residues. The germline CDR1 and CDR2 sequences are KGHSH and LQKENI. The CDR3 DNA reads TGTGCCAGCTCACCAGCCCTTGCCCTAGCGATGAACACTGAAGCTTTCTTT. Translated: CASSPALALAMNTEAFF.

The chain couples TRBV6-5 to TRBJ2-1, with D unresolved. Germline CDR1 MNHEY, CDR2 SVGAGI. This CDR3 contains 15 residues. Trimming shortened V by 0 bases and J by 8 bases, and 14 bases separated the two germline ends. CDR3 sequence reads: CASSYSSGFGDEQFF. The DNA of the CDR3 is TGTGCCAGCAGTTACTCGTCCGGTTTTGGAGATGAGCAGTTCTTC.

This sequence joins TRBV30 and TRBJ2-3; D gene ambiguous. V gave up 2 bases and J gave up 0 bases, with 12 bases separating them. The CDR3 is 15 amino acids. In germline, CDR1 is GTSNPN, CDR2 SVGIG (reference sequence). CDR3 amino acids: CAWSLRLISTDTQYF. As DNA, the CDR3 is TGTGCCTGGAGTCTTCGGCTGATTAGCACAGATACGCAGTATTTT.

V is TRBV6-5 and J is TRBJ1-6; no reliable D call. Germline CDR1 is MNHEY and CDR2 is SVGAGI. The CDR3 is 14 amino acids. V lost 6 bases, J lost 15 bases, and 21 bases lay in between. Written as DNA, the CDR3 is TGTGCCAGCAGCCAAACTCCGGGCCGCCTCGACCTCCACTTT. It yields the protein CASSQTPGRLDLHF.

This clone is a singleton in its sample. Other DNA sequences in the same sample also yield this CDR3. This chain joins TRBV27 and TRBJ1-1; perhaps TRBD1 as D (5 bases). Germline CDR1 and CDR2: MNHEY and SMNVEV (reference sequence). Deletions cut 1 base from V and 5 bases from J, with 8 bases between. CDR3 length: 13 residues. The CDR3 reads CASSLFRGTEAFF. The CDR3 DNA is TGTGCCAGCAGTTTATTTCGGGGGACTGAAGCTTTCTTT.

The chain has TRBV7-7 and TRBJ2-1; 7 bases map to TRBD1. Germline values: CDR1 SSHAT, CDR2 FNYEAQ (reference sequence). The CDR3 has 13 residues. The ends lost 5 bases at V and 10 bases at J; junction bases unmatched: 8. The CDR3 region has the DNA TGTGCCAGCAGCCTTGACAGGGCCGGGGAGCAGTTCTTC. Encoded protein: CASSLDRAGEQFF.

The J gene is TRBJ1-3, the V gene TRBV5-1; TRBD1 might be the D (5 bases). The V end was cut by 2 bases, the J end by 0 bases, with 9 bases between. The germline V gene has CDR1 SGHRS and CDR2 YFSETQ. The CDR3 spans 15 residues. The CDR3 DNA reads as TGCGCCAGCAGCTTTTCAGGGAACTCTGGAAACACCATATATTTT. It translates to CASSFSGNSGNTIYF.

This chain joins TRBV6-1 and TRBJ2-1; D not certain. Germline-derived CDR1 and CDR2 are MNHNS and SASEGT. The CDR3 contains 13 residues. The V and J ends lost 4 bases and 6 bases respectively, with 10 bases between them. In nucleotides, the CDR3 is TGTGCCAGCAGTGTCTCGGGTTTCAATGAGCAGTTCTTC. Translating it yields CASSVSGFNEQFF.

The V and J genes are TRBV4-1 and TRBJ2-7, with 9 bases fitting TRBD1. V lost 4 bases to trimming and J lost 5 bases; unmatched junction nucleotides: 9. Per germline, CDR1 MGHRA and CDR2 YSYEKL. The CDR3 is 15 amino acids. The CDR3 DNA reads TGCGCCAGCAGCCCCTCGGGACAGGGAGGAGACGAGCAGTACTTC. Amino acid sequence: CASSPSGQGGDEQYF.

The CDR3 sequence: CASSVTGSKETQYF. As DNA, the CDR3 is TGTGCCAGCAGTGTTACAGGTAGTAAAGAGACCCAGTACTTC. V gene TRBV2 combines with J gene TRBJ2-5; a weak D match, TRBD1 (5 bases). The germline CDR1 and CDR2 sequences are SNHLY and FYNNEI. CDR3 length: 14 amino acids. Trimming left V 4 bases short and J 3 bases short, with 12 bases between.

The rearrangement uses TRBV27 and TRBJ1-1; no clear D gene. The germline V and J ends were trimmed by 8 bases and 4 bases, with 8 bases remaining between them. CDR3 size: 11 residues. Germline V gives CDR1 MNHEY, CDR2 SMNVEV (reference sequence). The CDR3 is CASQVGTEAFF. CDR3 nucleotides: TGTGCCAGCCAGGTCGGCACTGAAGCTTTCTTT.

Turning to this clone: The same CDR3 also results from other DNA sequences found in this sample. V usage is TRBV28 and J usage is TRBJ2-3, with D uncertain. Trimming took 2 bases from V and 6 from J, leaving 12 bases between them. Germline V lookup: CDR1 MDHEN, CDR2 SYDVKM. The CDR3 sequence is 14 residues long. The CDR3 bases are TGTGCCAGCAGTTTACCGGGCCCGACGGATACGCAGTATTTT. It codes for CASSLPGPTDTQYF.

The chain couples TRBV7-2 to TRBJ2-5; D gene unclear. Germline lookup yields CDR1 SGHTA and CDR2 FQGNSA. Trimming shortened V by 4 bases and J by 5 bases, and 17 bases separated the two germline ends. The length of the CDR3 is 15 residues. The CDR3 sequence is CASSSRRPAGETQYF. The CDR3 DNA follows: TGTGCCAGCAGCTCCCGACGACCGGCTGGCGAGACCCAGTACTTC. Full variable domain (rest looked up from reference TRBV7-2 and TRBJ2-5): GAGVSQSPSNKVTEKGKDVELRCDPISGHTALYWYRQSLGQGLEFLIYFQGNSAPDKSGLPSDRFSAERTGGSVSTLTIQRTQQEDSAVYLCASSSRRPAGETQYFGPGTRLLVL.

With regard to this clone: Additional DNA sequences in this sample encode the identical CDR3. This chain connects TRBV11-3 to TRBJ2-3; D is perhaps TRBD1 (5 bases). The V gene lost 1 base and the J gene lost 0 bases, with 5 bases spanning the gap. Per germline, CDR1 SGHNT and CDR2 YENEEA. This CDR3 spans 14 amino acids. CDR3 bases: TGTGCCAGCAGCTTAGGACAGAGCACAGATACGCAGTATTTT. Its translation is CASSLGQSTDTQYF.

The chain couples TRBV6-1 to TRBJ2-6; 8 bases match TRBD1. The V and J ends lost 4 bases and 3 bases, in that order; junction bases with no gene match: 11. The germline V gene has CDR1 MNHNS and CDR2 SASEGT. The CDR3 has 18 amino acids. CDR3 protein: CASSVLAGGVFGANVLTF. Here the CDR3 DNA reads TGTGCCAGCAGTGTTTTGGCAGGGGGCGTTTTTGGGGCCAACGTCCTGACTTTC.

This chain joins TRBV6-5 and TRBJ2-4; a possible D gene is TRBD1 (5 bases). V was cut by 1 base and J by 5 bases, with 15 bases left in between. Germline V gene data show CDR1 as MNHEY and CDR2 as SVGAGI. This CDR3 is 16 amino acids long. In nucleotides, the CDR3 is TGTGCCAGCAGTTACTGGACCCCAGTGGGGCAAAACATTCAGTACTTC. This translates into CASSYWTPVGQNIQYF.

The chain uses TRBV6-6 and TRBJ2-2; D may be TRBD2 (5 bases). Trimming left V 8 bases short and J 3 bases short, with 10 bases between. The CDR3 sequence is 13 residues long. Looked up from germline, CDR1 is MNHNY and CDR2 is SVGAGI (reference sequence). This chain's CDR3 is CASRASHTGELFF. The CDR3 DNA follows: TGTGCCAGCCGGGCTAGCCACACCGGGGAGCTGTTTTTT.

The chain links TRBV29-1 to TRBJ2-7; 11 positions match TRBD1. Germline V lookup: CDR1 SQVTM, CDR2 ANQGSEA. Unmatched junction bases numbered 9, after V lost 7 bases and J lost 4 bases. There are 14 residues in the CDR3. For the CDR3, the DNA is TGCAGCGCTAGAACCGGGACAGGGGGATACGAGCAGTACTTC. Translated, it gives CSARTGTGGYEQYF.

This chain connects TRBV27 to TRBJ2-3; tentative D call: TRBD2 (5 bases). Trimming took 8 bases from V and 2 from J, leaving 17 bases between them. The CDR3 is 15 amino acids. The germline gives CDR1 MNHEY, CDR2 SMNVEV (reference sequence). The CDR3 DNA follows: TGTGCCAGCCCCCTGAGGAGGAATCCCACAGATACGCAGTATTTT. It yields the protein CASPLRRNPTDTQYF.

The genes are TRBV27 and TRBJ2-7, with 14 bases lining up with TRBD2. The CDR3 has 14 residues. CDR1 is MNHEY, CDR2 SMNVEV, per germline (reference sequence). J gave up 2 bases and V 6 bases, and 0 bases lay outside the gene matches. As DNA, the CDR3 is TGTGCCAGCAGGGGACTAGCGGGGGCCTACGAGCAGTACTTC. Translated, it gives CASRGLAGAYEQYF.

This clone was observed a handful of times. V gene TRBV29-1 combines with J gene TRBJ1-1, with TRBD1 matching over 7 bases. Trimming cost V 5 bases and J 3 bases; bases outside gene matches: 6. From germline, CDR1 is SQVTM and CDR2 ANQGSEA. The length of the CDR3 is 13 residues. CDR3 in DNA: TGCAGCGTTAGCGACAGGGCTTACACTGAAGCTTTCTTT. This encodes CSVSDRAYTEAFF.

The CDR3 reads CSALDTYEQYF. CDR3 nucleotide sequence: TGCAGCGCTCTCGATACCTACGAGCAGTACTTC. The chain is built from TRBV29-1 and TRBJ2-7; the D is unclear. This CDR3 comprises 11 residues. Deletions cut 7 bases from V and 2 bases from J, with 9 bases between. Germline V gene data show CDR1 as SQVTM and CDR2 as ANQGSEA.